The T cell receptor (beta chain) under discussion was sequenced for a study of CD8+CD57+ T cells in acquired aplastic anemia. For the study at large: DNA recovered from sorted CD4+ and CD8+ cells had a mean of around 3.3 ug.

The study profiled TCR beta VDJ and CDR3 using genomic DNA as template. TCRdb re-called the reads with MiXCR, one entry per CDR3 protein. The sample lists 200,000 or so distinct CDR3 sequences, 64% occurring once. The table lists this clonotype with a count of one. Its antigen is currently unknown. This CDR3 has 15 residues. Trimming took off 2 bases at V and 2 bases at J, with 10 bases between the two ends. Study outcomes and limitations: Levels of CD8+ Simpson's diversity were not significantly distinct in patients versus controls.

This TCR was recovered from a human donor with severe aplastic anemia or a healthy control (not recorded which). The chain couples TRBV12-3 or TRBV12-4 to TRBJ1-5, with D maybe TRBD1 (5 bases). Sequencing was carried out using sorted CD4+, CD8+, or CD8+CD57+ T cells (not recorded which) from PBMCs. CDR3 nucleotides: TGTGCCAGCAGTTTACGCAGGGATGGCAATCAGCCCCAGCATTTT. Translating it yields CASSLRRDGNQPQHF.